This TCR beta chain was sequenced in a study of OX40 agonist ivuxolimab in advanced cancers. Regarding the research as a whole: Ivuxolimab, which targeted the costimulatory receptor OX40 (CD134), was an agonistic, fully human IgG2 monoclonal antibody. Peripheral TCRbeta sequencing was intended to test whether TCR sequence diversity was altered and clonal T-cell expansion was caused by ivuxolimab. Of the 50 to 55 patients in dose escalation, some 20 had hepatocellular carcinoma, around 15 had melanoma, 9 had renal cell carcinoma and 9 had head and neck cancer. Intravenous ivuxolimab was administered to patients every 2 weeks at six dose levels: 0.01, 0.1, 0.3, 1.5, 3 and 10 mg/kg. Patients were allowed to have had prior anti-PD-1, anti-PD-L1 or anti-CTLA-4 therapy, and 40% of the dose-escalation patients had previously received checkpoint inhibitors. Partial responses occurred in three dose-escalation patients, of whom one had hepatocellular carcinoma and two had cutaneous melanoma. A male proportion of nearly 85% and a mean age of around 60 years, ranging from about 20 to 80, were recorded for the dose-escalation cohort. The paper reports the monotherapy dose-escalation portion (N of about 52 patients) of the phase I ivuxolimab trial.

The trial excluded patients who had a history of autoimmune disease or who were on systemic immunosuppression. Peripheral blood for TCR sequencing was drawn from every dose cohort at baseline, at cycle 4 day 1 and at cycle 7 day 1. The samples were taken from a phase I, first-in-human, multicenter, open-label dose-escalation trial of ivuxolimab. Adults with locally advanced or metastatic melanoma, renal cell carcinoma, hepatocellular carcinoma or head and neck squamous cell carcinoma were enrolled in the trial. CD4+ and CD8+ T cells were sorted separately from peripheral blood before TCR sequencing. Notes on this clone: Which antigen it targets is not known. No qualities accompany the bases; no much larger clone lies one base away.

Taken from cysteine to phenylalanine, the CDR3 has 15 residues. The kept DNA is CDR3 alone, 45 bases in frame from the first base. The V end gives up 5 bases and the J end 6 bases, leaving 8 bases in the junction not matched to a gene. CDR1 PRHDT and CDR2 FYEKMQ were looked up in the germline V gene (reference sequence). Broad study findings and their caveats: Low levels of normalized T-cell clonal expansion were also seen in some patients who did not respond. At doses of 0.1 to 3.0 mg/kg, clonal expansion of both CD4+ and CD8+ T cells in blood was seen between baseline and week 6. The antigen specificity of the peripheral T cells that underwent clonal expansion was not determined. After ivuxolimab, more expanded clones were found on average in CD8+ T cells than in CD4+ T cells. Partial responders in the 0.1-3.0 mg/kg groups had among the lowest normalized peripheral clonal expansion, especially among CD8+ T cells.

Genomic DNA was extracted from sorted cells for sequencing of the TCRbeta CDR3 region. The immunoSEQ Assay was used to sequence the TCRbeta CDR3 regions. Entries here come from immuneACCESS through TCRdb and include only in-frame sequences with V and J called. Some clones fail to appear in such tables; in the studies checked, an unresolved V gene covers under half of the shortfall, and the cause of the remainder is unknown. For this sample there are about 49,000 clones; 75% to 80% appear just once. The top ten clones comprise 7.9% of the sample. The V gene is TRBV13 and the J gene is TRBJ2-7; a stretch of 12 junction bases matches TRBD2. The input for sequencing was CD4+ or CD8+ T cells sorted from blood, taken in a trial of the OX40 agonist ivuxolimab. The TCR was taken from an adult with an advanced solid tumor such as melanoma, head and neck, liver or kidney cancer. The CDR3 sequence is CASSPRLAGDPEQYF. The nucleotide sequence reads as follows: TGTGCCAGCAGCCCGAGACTAGCGGGAGACCCCGAGCAGTACTTC.